This T cell receptor (beta chain) emerged from a study of blood T cell repertoires in COVID-19. Data came from immunoSEQ multiplex PCR; TCRdb stores just in-frame clones and leaves some out. The sample shows 200,000 to 300,000 clones, 80% to 90% of them seen only once. Deletions cut 1 base from V and 6 bases from J, with 13 bases between. Looked up from germline, CDR1 is MGHRA and CDR2 is YSYEKL. This CDR3 is built from 15 residues. This chain uses TRBV4-1 with TRBJ2-1; possibly TRBD2 for D (6 bases). This receptor was obtained from a woman between 45 and 60 years old with acute or convalescent COVID-19. The sequencing input was peripheral blood. The CDR3 is CASSQAGAGGNEQFF. CDR3 nucleotide sequence: TGCGCCAGCAGCCAAGCTGGGGCCGGGGGCAATGAGCAGTTCTTC.